These T cell receptor beta chains were read from a single sample in a study of identical twins. Each CDR3 protein is one row after TCRdb ran MiXCR on the 5' RACE reads. The repertoire holds hundreds of thousands of distinct CDR3 sequences, with 21% as singletons. The same specimen was also included in a second study, on T cells expressing NK-cell markers.

The sequenced sample consisted of PBMCs. These TCRs come from a woman under 30 in good health. Each CDR3 is given with its conserved first and last residue. Each record gives: J gene, D gene, V gene, clone size, CDR3 DNA, CDR3 protein. A D gene is named only where the DNA matches it firmly. A clone size is listed for some rows: how often the clone was seen (once, few, many), or a class if it is expanded.

>TRBJ2-3|-|TRBV28|-
TGTGCCAGCAGTCCGACGATTGGGGGGCAGTATTTT
CASSPTIGGQYF
>TRBJ2-3|-|TRBV20-1|-
TGCAGTGCTAGGGGTCCGTGGAGCACAGATACGCAGTATTTT
CSARGPWSTDTQYF
>TRBJ2-3|TRBD2|TRBV11-2|few
TGTGCCAGCAGCTTATATCGCGGGGGGGCAACAGATACGCAGTATTTT
CASSLYRGGATDTQYF
>TRBJ2-7|TRBD2|TRBV28|few
TGTGCCAGCAGTGAGCGGGACGGGGAGCAGTACTTC
CASSERDGEQYF
>TRBJ2-1|-|TRBV25-1|-
TGTGCCAGCAGTGAAGAGCAGCTAGGCAATGAGCAGTTCTTC
CASSEEQLGNEQFF
>TRBJ2-5|TRBD1|TRBV10-3|few
TGTGCCACCGGGACAGGGCTCCAAGAGACCCAGTACTTC
CATGTGLQETQYF
>TRBJ2-6|-|TRBV10-3|-
TGTGCCATCAGCGACGGACTATCGTCGTCTGGGGCCAACGTCCTGACTTTC
CAISDGLSSSGANVLTF
>TRBJ2-1|TRBD1|TRBV24-1|few
TGTGCCACCAGTGACTCGGGACAGGGGCTGGATGAGCAGTTCTTC
CATSDSGQGLDEQFF
>TRBJ1-1|-|TRBV12-3/TRBV12-4|few
TGTGCCAGCATTAAGGGTGGTTACACTGAAGCTTTCTTT
CASIKGGYTEAFF
>TRBJ2-1|TRBD2|TRBV5-6|-
TGTGCCAGCAGCTCCTTCTCCCTTCCAACTAGCGGGAGATACAATGAGCAGTTCTTC
CASSSFSLPTSGRYNEQFF
>TRBJ1-5|TRBD1|TRBV7-2|-
TGTGCCAGCAGCTTTTCACAGGGGGGACAGCCCCAGCATTTT
CASSFSQGGQPQHF
>TRBJ2-5|-|TRBV29-1|few
TGCAGCGTTCGGGACCCGGGGCAAGAGACCCAGTACTTC
CSVRDPGQETQYF
>TRBJ2-1|TRBD2|TRBV20-1|many
TGCAGTGCAGGGGGGGGACTAGCCTATGAGCAGTTCTTC
CSAGGGLAYEQFF
>TRBJ2-6|-|TRBV9|few
TGTGCCAGCAGCGTTCAGTCTGGGGCCAACGTCCTGACTTTC
CASSVQSGANVLTF
>TRBJ2-3|TRBD2|TRBV10-3|-
TGTGCCAGCTTAACTAGCGGGGGATATACGCAGTATTTT
CASLTSGGYTQYF
>TRBJ2-2|TRBD1|TRBV5-6|few
TGTGCCAGCAGTCCCGGGACAGAGGACACCGGGGAGCTGTTTTTT
CASSPGTEDTGELFF
>TRBJ2-7|TRBD2|TRBV5-1|many
TGCGCCAGCAGCACTAGCGGGGGTTCCTACGAGCAGTACTTC
CASSTSGGSYEQYF
>TRBJ2-1|-|TRBV4-3|many
TGCGCCAGCAGCCAAGACGGCGGCTATAGAAATGAGCAGTTCTTC
CASSQDGGYRNEQFF
>TRBJ2-1|-|TRBV20-1|-
TGCAGTGCTAGCCTGCCTTGGGATGCTCAAGATGAGCAGTTCTTC
CSASLPWDAQDEQFF
>TRBJ2-6|-|TRBV5-6|few
TGTGCCAGCAGCCCGGGACTTTCCTCTGGGGCCAACGTCCTGACTTTC
CASSPGLSSGANVLTF
>TRBJ2-3|TRBD2|TRBV20-1|few
TGCAGTGCTAGAGTTCTAGCGGGGGGTGCAGATACGCAGTATTTT
CSARVLAGGADTQYF
>TRBJ2-6|-|TRBV12-3/TRBV12-4|few
TGTGCCAGCAGGTACTCTGGGGCCAACGTCCTGACTTTC
CASRYSGANVLTF
>TRBJ2-3|TRBD1|TRBV24-1|few
TGTGCCACCAGTCCCCGGACAGGGCACACAGATACGCAGTATTTT
CATSPRTGHTDTQYF
>TRBJ1-5|-|TRBV29-1|many
TGCAGCGTCGGCTCACACAGGGAGTCCCAGCATTTT
CSVGSHRESQHF
>TRBJ2-7|-|TRBV6-1|many
TGTGCCAGCAGTAAAACCTCGGGACGCAGCTCCTCCTACGAGCAGTACTTC
CASSKTSGRSSSYEQYF
>TRBJ2-1|-|TRBV11-2|-
TGTGCCAGCAGCTCTAGTCCGGGGTGGGGGGAGCAGTTCTTC
CASSSSPGWGEQFF
>TRBJ2-1|TRBD2|TRBV6-1|many
TGTGCCAGCAGGGGACTAGCGGGAGGGCCCGCCTACAATGAGCAGTTCTTC
CASRGLAGGPAYNEQFF
>TRBJ2-6|-|TRBV6-5|few
TGTGCCAGCAGTTCAACGTGGGGGGCCAACGTCCTGACTTTC
CASSSTWGANVLTF
>TRBJ2-7|TRBD2|TRBV3-1|-
TGTGCCAGCAGCCATCCACTAGCGGAATCCTACGAGCAGTACTTC
CASSHPLAESYEQYF
>TRBJ2-2|-|TRBV20-1|few
TGCAGTGCTAGAGATCCGCAGAACACCGGGGAGCTGTTTTTT
CSARDPQNTGELFF
>TRBJ2-1|-|TRBV25-1|-
TGTGCCAGCAGTGAAGGAGCGGGTGGCGCCTACAATGAGCAGTTCTTC
CASSEGAGGAYNEQFF
>TRBJ2-2|-|TRBV12-3/TRBV12-4|few
TGTGCCAGCAGTCCAATCCTCAGGGGATGGAGGGAGCTGTTTTTT
CASSPILRGWRELFF
>TRBJ1-5|TRBD1|TRBV20-1|-
TGCAGTGCCGGGACAGGGGCCGGCAATCAGCCCCAGCATTTT
CSAGTGAGNQPQHF
>TRBJ2-1|-|TRBV7-9|few
TGTGCCAGCAGCCCCCTCGGGCGAAGCTCCTACAATGAGCAGTTCTTC
CASSPLGRSSYNEQFF
>TRBJ1-6|-|TRBV7-9|few
TGTGCCAGCAGCTCTAACCAACAGGGTCTAGGAAATAATTCACCCCTCCACTTT
CASSSNQQGLGNNSPLHF
>TRBJ2-5|TRBD2|TRBV20-1|few
TGCAGTGCTACGACTAGCGGGGCAGGGGAGACCCAGTACTTC
CSATTSGAGETQYF
>TRBJ1-2|-|TRBV5-1|-
TGCGCCAGCAGCTTGGCCAACAGCAGGGTCTATGGCTACACCTTC
CASSLANSRVYGYTF
>TRBJ2-5|TRBD2|TRBV10-3|once
TGTGCCATCAGTGAAGGTGAAGGACTAGCGGTCCGGGAGACCCAGTACTTC
CAISEGEGLAVRETQYF
>TRBJ2-7|-|TRBV7-2|-
TGTGCCAGCAGCTACCGGGAGACTTGGGGCGAGCAGTACTTC
CASSYRETWGEQYF
>TRBJ1-5|-|TRBV7-8|-
TGTGCCAGCAGCTTAGCGGGCAGGGGCCGACACCTTAATCAGCCCCAGCATTTT
CASSLAGRGRHLNQPQHF
>TRBJ2-1|-|TRBV20-1|few
TGCAGTGCTAGGTCCAGCAGGCCCTACAATGAGCAGTTCTTC
CSARSSRPYNEQFF
>TRBJ2-5|-|TRBV29-1|many
TGCAGCGTGGGGGGGGGCACGGAGACCCAGTACTTC
CSVGGGTETQYF
>TRBJ2-5|TRBD1|TRBV9|few
TGTGCCAGCAGCGCGGGCGGGACAGGAGAGCAAGAGACCCAGTACTTC
CASSAGGTGEQETQYF
>TRBJ2-5|TRBD2|TRBV7-7|many
TGTGCCAGCAGCCTCGGACTAGCGGGAGTGGGGGAGACCCAGTACTTC
CASSLGLAGVGETQYF
>TRBJ2-1|TRBD2|TRBV6-1|-
TGTGCCAGCAGGCTAGCGGACTGGGGGTACAATGAGCAGTTCTTC
CASRLADWGYNEQFF
>TRBJ1-2|-|TRBV29-1|-
TGCAGCGTCCTCCGGTTGGCGTATGGCTACACCTTC
CSVLRLAYGYTF
>TRBJ1-5|TRBD1|TRBV7-8|many
TGTGCCAGCAGCACCACAGGGGTCGATCAGCCCCAGCATTTT
CASSTTGVDQPQHF
>TRBJ2-7|-|TRBV12-3/TRBV12-4|-
TGTGCCAGCAGTTTAGCCCTATCTCTCTACGAGCAGTACTTC
CASSLALSLYEQYF
>TRBJ1-2|-|TRBV20-1|few
TGCAGTGCTAGGGGGGACGTGGGGCATCAAAACTATGGCTACACCTTC
CSARGDVGHQNYGYTF
>TRBJ2-5|-|TRBV4-2|few
TGTGCCAGCAGCCAAGACCCCGCGGTCAGCGGGGAGACCCAGTACTTC
CASSQDPAVSGETQYF
>TRBJ1-1|-|TRBV5-1|-
TGCGCCAGCAGCTCTGGACCCCCACGACAAGCTTTCTTT
CASSSGPPRQAFF
>TRBJ2-4|TRBD1|TRBV5-1|-
TGCGCCAGCAGCGGAGCCGGGACAGGGGGCATTCAGTACTTC
CASSGAGTGGIQYF
>TRBJ1-1|-|TRBV5-4|-
TGTGCCAGCAGCATTCATAAAAACGGAGGGCCGAACACTGAAGCTTTCTTT
CASSIHKNGGPNTEAFF
>TRBJ1-5|TRBD1|TRBV20-1|many
TGCAGTGCTAGTGGGACAGGAAATCAGCCCCAGCATTTT
CSASGTGNQPQHF